Sequencing of this T cell receptor (beta chain) was carried out in a study of blood T cell repertoires in COVID-19. Background on the study: COVID-19 samples collected from the United States, Italy and Spain covered acute and convalescent phases.

Authors' data handling: Estimates of nucleated cell counts were drawn from the amplification of reference gene primers. TCRdb's table, derived via immunoSEQ multiplex PCR, lists solely in-frame clones and lacks some. The V and J calls and clone size are taken from that table; D and trimming were inferred from the DNA. The sample has about 170,000 clones; 87% are singletons. Germline CDR1 is LNHDA and CDR2 is SQIVND (reference sequence). V lost 10 bases to trimming and J lost 2 bases; unmatched junction nucleotides: 15. The CDR3 extends over 18 amino acids. Across about two dozen US areas, participants ranged in age from about 18 to 100 years. Grouping used clinical history reported by participants in a survey and questionnaire.

The sequence was collected from a human donor with acute COVID-19. The donor label of this sample is uncertain. The sample taken for sequencing was PBMCs or T cells enriched from blood (not recorded which). This rearrangement joins TRBV19 to TRBJ1-5; 12 bases align to TRBD1. The CDR3 DNA is TGTGCCACCGGGTGGGGACAGGGGGCTATCGGAGGCAATCAGCCCCAGCATTTT. Protein product: CATGWGQGAIGGNQPQHF.